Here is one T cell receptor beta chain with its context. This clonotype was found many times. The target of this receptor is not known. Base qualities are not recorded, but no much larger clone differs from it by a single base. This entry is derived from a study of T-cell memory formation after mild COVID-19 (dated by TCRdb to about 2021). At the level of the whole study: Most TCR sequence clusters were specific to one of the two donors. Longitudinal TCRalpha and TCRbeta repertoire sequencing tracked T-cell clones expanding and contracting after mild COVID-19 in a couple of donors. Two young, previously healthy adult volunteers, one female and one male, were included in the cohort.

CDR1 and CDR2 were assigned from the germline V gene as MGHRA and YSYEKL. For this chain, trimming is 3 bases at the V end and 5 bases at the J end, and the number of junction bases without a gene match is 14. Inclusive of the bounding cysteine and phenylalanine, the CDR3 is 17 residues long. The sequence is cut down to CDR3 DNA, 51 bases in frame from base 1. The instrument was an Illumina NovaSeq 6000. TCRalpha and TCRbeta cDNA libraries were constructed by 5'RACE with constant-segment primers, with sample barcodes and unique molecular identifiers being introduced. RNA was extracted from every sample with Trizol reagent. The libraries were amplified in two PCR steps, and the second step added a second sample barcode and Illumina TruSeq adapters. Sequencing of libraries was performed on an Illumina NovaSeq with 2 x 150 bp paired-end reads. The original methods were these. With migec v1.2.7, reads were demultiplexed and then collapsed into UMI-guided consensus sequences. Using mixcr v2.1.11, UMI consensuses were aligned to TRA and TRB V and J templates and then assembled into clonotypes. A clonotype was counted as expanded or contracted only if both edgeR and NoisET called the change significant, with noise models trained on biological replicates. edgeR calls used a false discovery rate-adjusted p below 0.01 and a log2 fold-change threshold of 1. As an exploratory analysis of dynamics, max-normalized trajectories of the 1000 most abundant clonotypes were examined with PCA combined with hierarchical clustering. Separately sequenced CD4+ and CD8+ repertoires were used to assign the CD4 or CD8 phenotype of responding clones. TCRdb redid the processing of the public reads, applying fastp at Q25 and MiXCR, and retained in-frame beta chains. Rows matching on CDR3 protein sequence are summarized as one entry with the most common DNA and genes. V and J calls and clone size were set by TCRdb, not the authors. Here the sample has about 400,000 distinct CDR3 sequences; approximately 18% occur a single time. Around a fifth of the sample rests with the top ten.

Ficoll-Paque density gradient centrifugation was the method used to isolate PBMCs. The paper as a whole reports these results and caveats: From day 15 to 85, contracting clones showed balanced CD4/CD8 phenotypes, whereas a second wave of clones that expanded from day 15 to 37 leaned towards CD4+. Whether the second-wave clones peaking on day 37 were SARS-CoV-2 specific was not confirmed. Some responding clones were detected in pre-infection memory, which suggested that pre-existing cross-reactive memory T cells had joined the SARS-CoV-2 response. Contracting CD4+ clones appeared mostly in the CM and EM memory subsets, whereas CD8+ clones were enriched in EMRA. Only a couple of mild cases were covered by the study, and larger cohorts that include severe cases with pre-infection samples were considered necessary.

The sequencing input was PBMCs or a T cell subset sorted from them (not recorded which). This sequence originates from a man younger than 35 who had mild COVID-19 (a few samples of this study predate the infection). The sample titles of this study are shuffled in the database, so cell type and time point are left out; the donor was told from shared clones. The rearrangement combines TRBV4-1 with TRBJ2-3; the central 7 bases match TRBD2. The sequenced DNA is TGCGCCAGCAGCCAGAGCGGGAACACGGCTTTAGGAGATACGCAGTATTTT. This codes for CASSQSGNTALGDTQYF.